A selection of T cell receptor beta chains follows, all from one sample in a study of naive and memory T cell subsets. Via MiXCR, TCRdb re-called the UMI-ligation and nested PCR reads, giving one row per CDR3 protein. The repertoire holds about 23,000 distinct CDR3 sequences, with 7% to 10% as singletons. Sequenced material: central memory CD8+ T cells from blood. Every receptor here comes from a human donor in good health. CDR3s include the opening cysteine and the closing phenylalanine or tryptophan.

V gene	CDR3 protein
TRBV4-1	CASSQVPGGNMGQPQHF
TRBV6-6	CASSYRTDSYEQYF
TRBV19	CASQRGNTEAFF
TRBV7-3	CASSLKPRYEQYF
TRBV28	CASREQDVLYEQYF
TRBV5-5	CASSLGRFSSYEQYF
TRBV2	CASGVGTGPLEQYF
TRBV6-2/TRBV6-3	CASSYTSRNEQYF
TRBV6-1	CASSEGPEGSSYTF
TRBV6-2/TRBV6-3	CASSYNREVDEQFF
TRBV29-1	CSVEAIGGSYEQYF
TRBV4-1	CASSQEATKDYLGTDTQYF
TRBV6-1	CASRPDTYSGNTIYF
TRBV29-1	CSVVWTSGSSYEQYF
TRBV2	CASSEALAGGYETQYF
TRBV29-1	CSGLMWGALGFYGYTF
TRBV6-2/TRBV6-3	CASTGRDRLPTGELFF
TRBV29-1	CSAWGLESYEQYF
TRBV3-1	CASSQESTDTQYF
TRBV20-1	CSAKGTESTEAFF
TRBV6-2/TRBV6-3	CASSYSDGQPNTGELFF
TRBV29-1	CSASSGLPYSYEQYF